Sequencing of this T cell receptor (beta chain) was carried out in a study of T-cell memory formation after mild COVID-19. CDR1 and CDR2 from the germline V gene are SGHTA and FQGNSA. The V gene lost 3 bases and the J gene lost 4 bases, with 12 bases spanning the gap. This CDR3 is built from 14 residues. TCRdb fed the 5' RACE reads into MiXCR, producing one record per CDR3 protein. Here the sample spans about 90,000 distinct CDR3 sequences, roughly 16% being singletons. This TCR was recovered from a man between 18 and 29 years old who had mild COVID-19 (a few samples of this study predate the infection). Cell type and time point are not known. The chain couples TRBV7-2 to TRBJ1-2, with D possibly matching TRBD1 (5 bases). Sequencing used PBMCs or a T cell subset sorted from them (not recorded which). The CDR3 DNA reads as TGTGCCAGCAGCTTGGTGGGGCAGATCTATGGCTACACCTTC. Its translation is CASSLVGQIYGYTF.